A selection of T cell receptor beta chains follows, all from one sample in a study of regulatory T cells in long-lasting Graves disease. Via MiXCR, TCRdb re-called the multiplex PCR reads, giving one row per CDR3 protein. Of 700,000 or so distinct CDR3 sequences listed, around 30% are singletons. The material was peripheral blood mononuclear cells (PBMCs), obtained when the disease was refractory, from a patient treated with antithyroid drugs. These receptors all stem from a female donor with Graves disease. The CDR3 runs from the conserved cysteine through the conserved F or W. The D gene is left open where the match is weak. The size field is filled for only some rows; it gives once, few, many or a size class.

v_call	d_call	j_call	clone_size	cdr3_aa	cdr3_nt
TRBV20-1	TRBD1	TRBJ1-5	few	CSASQGVGNQPQHF	TGCAGTGCTTCACAGGGGGTGGGCAATCAGCCCCAGCATTTT
TRBV30	NA	TRBJ1-5	NA	CAWSRREDQPQHF	TGTGCCTGGAGTCGAAGGGAGGATCAGCCCCAGCATTTT
TRBV20-1	NA	TRBJ1-1	NA	CSARDSRRSRGEAFF	TGCAGTGCTAGAGACTCGCGACGCTCACGGGGTGAAGCTTTCTTT
TRBV6-5	TRBD2	TRBJ2-3	NA	CASSLTRGRVADTQYF	TGTGCCAGCAGTTTGACTCGCGGGAGAGTCGCAGATACGCAGTATTTT
TRBV15	NA	TRBJ1-1	few	CATSRAGTGRNTEAFF	TGTGCCACCAGCAGAGCCGGTACAGGGAGGAACACTGAAGCTTTCTTT
TRBV11-1	NA	TRBJ2-7	NA	CASSSRDHSYEQYF	TGTGCCAGCAGCTCGAGGGACCACTCCTACGAGCAGTACTTC
TRBV5-1	TRBD1	TRBJ1-6	NA	CASSPGTAGNSPLHF	TGCGCCAGCAGCCCCGGGACAGCGGGGAATTCACCCCTCCACTTT
TRBV11-2	TRBD1	TRBJ1-2	once	CASSSGTGGVDYGYTF	TGTGCCAGCAGCTCCGGGACAGGGGGGGTAGACTATGGCTACACCTTC
TRBV15	NA	TRBJ1-3	NA	CATSRDFNSGNTIYF	TGTGCCACCAGCAGAGATTTTAACTCTGGAAACACCATATATTTT
TRBV19	TRBD1	TRBJ1-2	NA	CASSIGGTGSAGYTF	TGTGCCAGTAGTATAGGTGGGACAGGGTCGGCTGGCTACACCTTC
TRBV19	NA	TRBJ2-5	NA	CASSPDGWETQYF	TGTGCCAGTAGTCCAGATGGGTGGGAGACCCAGTACTTC
TRBV12-3/TRBV12-4	TRBD1	TRBJ2-3	NA	CAGSLRKGQGMPTQYF	TGTGCCGGCAGTTTACGGAAGGGACAGGGGATGCCGACGCAGTATTTT
TRBV5-5	NA	TRBJ1-2	NA	CASSPPGTLNGYTF	TGTGCCAGCAGCCCTCCGGGCACTTTAAATGGCTACACCTTC
TRBV6-1	NA	TRBJ1-1	few	CASSTDIYMNTEAFF	TGTGCCAGCAGTACAGACATATACATGAACACTGAAGCTTTCTTT
TRBV6-1	NA	TRBJ2-1	NA	CASIGGTHLYNGQFF	TGTGCCAGCATTGGAGGGACTCATCTCTACAATGGGCAGTTCTTC
TRBV6-2/TRBV6-3	NA	TRBJ1-1	few	CASTDSYTEAFF	TGTGCCAGCACCGACAGTTACACTGAAGCTTTCTTT
TRBV24-1	NA	TRBJ1-2	NA	CATSDLGRYTF	TGTGCCACCAGTGACCTCGGACGCTACACCTTC
TRBV20-1	TRBD2	TRBJ2-7	many	CSARDLLADPYEQYF	TGCAGTGCTAGAGATCTACTAGCGGATCCCTACGAGCAGTACTTC
TRBV6-2/TRBV6-3	NA	TRBJ2-6	once	CASSSYLGSGANVLTF	TGTGCCAGCAGTTCCTATTTGGGGTCTGGGGCCAACGTCCTGACTTTC
TRBV19	TRBD1	TRBJ2-5	NA	CASSRDRGKKETQYF	TGTGCCAGTAGTAGGGACAGGGGCAAAAAAGAGACCCAGTACTTC
TRBV11-2	TRBD1	TRBJ1-1	few	CASSNKAFTDRATEAFF	TGTGCCAGCAGCAACAAGGCGTTTACCGACAGGGCCACTGAAGCTTTCTTT
TRBV7-9	NA	TRBJ1-2	once	CASSLPHTVYGYTF	TGTGCCAGCAGCTTACCACACACAGTCTATGGCTACACCTTC
TRBV28	NA	TRBJ2-7	few	CASTLGGGGSYEQYF	TGTGCCAGCACCCTCGGAGGGGGGGGTTCCTACGAGCAGTACTTC
TRBV2	NA	TRBJ2-5	many	CASSGLRETQYF	TGTGCCAGCAGCGGCCTTCGGGAGACCCAGTACTTC
TRBV20-1	TRBD2	TRBJ2-7	few	CSARGGEGGLLYEQYF	TGCAGTGCGCGGGGAGGGGAGGGAGGTCTCCTGTACGAGCAGTACTTC